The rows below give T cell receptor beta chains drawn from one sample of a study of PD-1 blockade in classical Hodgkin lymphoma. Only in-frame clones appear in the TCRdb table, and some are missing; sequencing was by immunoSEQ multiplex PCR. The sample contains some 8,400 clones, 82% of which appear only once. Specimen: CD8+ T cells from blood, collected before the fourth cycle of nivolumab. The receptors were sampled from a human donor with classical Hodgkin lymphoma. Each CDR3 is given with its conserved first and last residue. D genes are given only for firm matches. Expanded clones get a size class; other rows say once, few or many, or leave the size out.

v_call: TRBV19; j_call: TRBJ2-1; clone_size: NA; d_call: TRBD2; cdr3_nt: TGTGCCAGTAGGAAGACTAGCGGGGCCTACAATGAGCAGTTCTTC; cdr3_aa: CASRKTSGAYNEQFF
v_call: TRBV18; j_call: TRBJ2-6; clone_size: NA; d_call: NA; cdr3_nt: TGTGCCAGCTCGCCCGCACCGTCTGGGGCCAACGTCCTGACTTTC; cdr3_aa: CASSPAPSGANVLTF
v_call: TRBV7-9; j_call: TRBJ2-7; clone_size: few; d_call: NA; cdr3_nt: TGTGCCAGCAGCTGGACAGCCCCCTCCTACGAGCAGTACTTC; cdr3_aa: CASSWTAPSYEQYF
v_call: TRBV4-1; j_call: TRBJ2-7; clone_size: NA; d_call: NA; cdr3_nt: TGCGCCAGCAGAAGTGGTTACGAGCAGTACTTC; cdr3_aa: CASRSGYEQYF
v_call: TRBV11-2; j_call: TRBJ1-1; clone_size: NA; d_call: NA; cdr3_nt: TGTGCCAGCAGCTCTCCGACTCAAGGCACTGAAGCTTTCTTT; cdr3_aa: CASSSPTQGTEAFF
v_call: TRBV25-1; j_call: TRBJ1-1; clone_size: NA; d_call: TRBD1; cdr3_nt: TGTGCCAGCAGTGGCCCAGTGACAGGGCGATTGTCGGCTTTCTTT; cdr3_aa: CASSGPVTGRLSAFF
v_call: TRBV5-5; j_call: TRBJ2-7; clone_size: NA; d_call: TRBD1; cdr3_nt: TGTGCCAGCAGCGGGACAGGGGCCCCCTACGAGCAGTACTTC; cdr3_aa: CASSGTGAPYEQYF
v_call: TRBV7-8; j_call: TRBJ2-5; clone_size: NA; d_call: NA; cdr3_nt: TGTGCCAGCAGCTTAGCGCCCGAGGACAGCACCGAAGAGACCCAGTACTTC; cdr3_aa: CASSLAPEDSTEETQYF
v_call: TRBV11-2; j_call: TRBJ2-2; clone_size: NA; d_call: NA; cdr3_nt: TGTGCCAGCAGCTTCCGGGACATGAACACCGGGGAGCTGTTTTTT; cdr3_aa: CASSFRDMNTGELFF
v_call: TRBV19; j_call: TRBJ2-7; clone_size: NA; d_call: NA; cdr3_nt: TGTGCCAGTAGTTGGACAATAAACTACGAGCAGTACTTC; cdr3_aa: CASSWTINYEQYF
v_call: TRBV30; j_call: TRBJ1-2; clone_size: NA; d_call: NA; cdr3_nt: TGTGCCTGGGGTGAACCCCTTCCGGGTGACACCTTC; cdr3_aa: CAWGEPLPGDTF
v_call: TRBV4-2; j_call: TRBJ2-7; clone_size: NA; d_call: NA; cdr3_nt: TGTGCCAGCAGCCAAGATAGCAGCCCCTCCTACGAGCAGTACTTC; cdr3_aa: CASSQDSSPSYEQYF
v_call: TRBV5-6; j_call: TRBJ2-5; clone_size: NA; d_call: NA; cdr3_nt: TGTGCCAGCAGCTTGGATTATAGGGTCTCATACGAAGGTCTAGAGACCCAGTACTTC; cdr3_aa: CASSLDYRVSYEGLETQYF
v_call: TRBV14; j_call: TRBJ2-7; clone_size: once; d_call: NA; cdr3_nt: TGTGCCAGCAGCGAACAGGGGACTCTTCACTACGAGCAGTACTTC; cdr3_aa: CASSEQGTLHYEQYF
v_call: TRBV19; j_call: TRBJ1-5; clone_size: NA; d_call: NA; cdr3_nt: TGTGCCAGTAGTTGGTCAGGGAGACAGCCCCAGCATTTT; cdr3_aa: CASSWSGRQPQHF
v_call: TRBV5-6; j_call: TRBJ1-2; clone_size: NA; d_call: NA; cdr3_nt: TGTGCCAGCAGCTTGGGCCAGGAAACGGATGGCTACACCTTC; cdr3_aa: CASSLGQETDGYTF
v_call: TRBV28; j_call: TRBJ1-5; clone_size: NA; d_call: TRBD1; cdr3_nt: TGTGCCAGCACCGACAGGGGGCTCTTTCAGCCCCAGCATTTT; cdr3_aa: CASTDRGLFQPQHF
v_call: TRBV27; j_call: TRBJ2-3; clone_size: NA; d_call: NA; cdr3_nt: TGTGCCAGCAGATCTTCCAGGGGAGCCCTACCAGATACGCAGTATTTT; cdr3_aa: CASRSSRGALPDTQYF
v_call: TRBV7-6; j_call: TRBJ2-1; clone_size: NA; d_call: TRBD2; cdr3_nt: TGTGCCAGCAGCTCCTGGACTAGCGCTGGTGAGCAGTTCTTC; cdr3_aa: CASSSWTSAGEQFF
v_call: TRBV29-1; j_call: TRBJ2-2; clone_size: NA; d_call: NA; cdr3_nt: TGCAGCGTTGAAGATGTATCCGGACCAGGCACCGGGGAGCTGTTTTTT; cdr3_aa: CSVEDVSGPGTGELFF
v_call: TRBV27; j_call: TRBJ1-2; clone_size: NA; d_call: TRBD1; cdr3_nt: TGTGCCAGCAGACTGACAGGGGCCTATGGCTACACCTTC; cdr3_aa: CASRLTGAYGYTF
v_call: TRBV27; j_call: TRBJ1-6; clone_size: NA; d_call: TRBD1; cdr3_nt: TGTGCCAGCAGACGACTAACGGGACAGACTTACTTGAATTCACCCCTCCACTTT; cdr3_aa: CASRRLTGQTYLNSPLHF
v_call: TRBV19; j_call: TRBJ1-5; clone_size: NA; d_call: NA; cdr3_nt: TGTGCCAGTAGTATCGGGAATGGATTCGGTCAGCCCCAGCATTTT; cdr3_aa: CASSIGNGFGQPQHF
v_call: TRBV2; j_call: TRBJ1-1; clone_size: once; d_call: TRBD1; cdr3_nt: TGTGCCAGCAGGAACAGGGGAGATCCGGAAGCTTTCTTT; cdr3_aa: CASRNRGDPEAFF
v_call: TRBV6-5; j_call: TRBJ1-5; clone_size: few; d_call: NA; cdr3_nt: TGTGCCAGCAGTTACTCCCCAGGCAATCAGCCCCAGCATTTT; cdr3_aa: CASSYSPGNQPQHF
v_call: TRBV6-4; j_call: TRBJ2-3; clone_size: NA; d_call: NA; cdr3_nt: TGTGCCAGCAGTGACGGGGGGAGCACAGATACGCAGTATTTT; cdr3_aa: CASSDGGSTDTQYF
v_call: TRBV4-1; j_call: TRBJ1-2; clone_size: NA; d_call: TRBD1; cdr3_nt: TGCGCCAGCAGTCAAACAACAAAGACAGGGTTTGGCTACACCTTC; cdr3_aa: CASSQTTKTGFGYTF
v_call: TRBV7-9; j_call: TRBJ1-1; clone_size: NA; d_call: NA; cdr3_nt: TGTGCCAGCAGCTTAGGTACAGACCTGAACACTGAAGCTTTCTTT; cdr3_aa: CASSLGTDLNTEAFF
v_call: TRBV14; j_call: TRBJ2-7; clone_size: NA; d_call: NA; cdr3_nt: TGTGCCAGCAGCCCCGGGACACAGTTCTACGAGCAGTACTTC; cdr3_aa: CASSPGTQFYEQYF
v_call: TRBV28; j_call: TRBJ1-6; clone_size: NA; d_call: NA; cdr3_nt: TGTGCCAGCAGTACCCCGAGGGTCCTTGGTTCACCCCTCCACTTT; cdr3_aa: CASSTPRVLGSPLHF
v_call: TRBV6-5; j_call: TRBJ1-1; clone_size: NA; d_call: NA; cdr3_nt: TGTGCCAGCAGCTCATCCGGTCCGAACACTGAAGCTTTCTTT; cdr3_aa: CASSSSGPNTEAFF
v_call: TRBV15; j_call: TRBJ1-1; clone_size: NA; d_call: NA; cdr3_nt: TGTGCCACCAGCAGACCCAGAACAGGGTACACGACTGAAGCTTTCTTT; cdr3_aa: CATSRPRTGYTTEAFF
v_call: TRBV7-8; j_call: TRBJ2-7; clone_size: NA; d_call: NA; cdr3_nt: TGTGCCAGCTGCTCCGAAGGGGGGTCCTACGAGCAGTACTTC; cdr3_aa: CASCSEGGSYEQYF
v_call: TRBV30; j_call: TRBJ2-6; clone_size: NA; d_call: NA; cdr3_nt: TGTGCCTGGACTGACTCTGGGGCCAACGTCCTGACTTTC; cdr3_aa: CAWTDSGANVLTF
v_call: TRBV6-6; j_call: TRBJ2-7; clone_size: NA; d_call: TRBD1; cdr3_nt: TGTGCCAGCAGTTCCCGGGACAGCACCTACGAGCAGTACTTC; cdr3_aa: CASSSRDSTYEQYF